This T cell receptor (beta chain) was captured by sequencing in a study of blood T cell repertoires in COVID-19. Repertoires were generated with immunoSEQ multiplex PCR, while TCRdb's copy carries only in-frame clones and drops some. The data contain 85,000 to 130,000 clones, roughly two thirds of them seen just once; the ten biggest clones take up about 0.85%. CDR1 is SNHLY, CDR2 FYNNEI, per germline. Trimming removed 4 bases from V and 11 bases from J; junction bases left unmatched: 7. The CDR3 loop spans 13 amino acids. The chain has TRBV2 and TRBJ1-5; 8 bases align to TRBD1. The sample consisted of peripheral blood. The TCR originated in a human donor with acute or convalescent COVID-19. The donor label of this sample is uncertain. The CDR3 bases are TGTGCCAGCAGTGCCCTGACAGGGGAAGCCCAGCATTTT. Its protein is CASSALTGEAQHF.